This T cell receptor beta chain was sequenced during a study of vaccination effects on CD4 cells after COVID-19. Antigen-specific CD4+ T cells were expanded with viral peptide pools in the ViraFEST assay before sequencing. CD4+ T cell isolation took place after less than 13 days of culture. In the vaccine recipients, nucleocapsid antibodies were negative and there was no prior SARS-CoV-2 infection. Deletions cut 5 bases from V and 0 bases from J, with 8 bases between. CDR3 length: 14 amino acids. The V gene's germline CDR1 is SGHTA and CDR2 FQGNSA. Measured with immunoSEQ multiplex PCR; TCRdb has only the in-frame clones, and not every one. The sample carries 73,000 or so clones, around 79% recorded once. Of note for this clone: What it binds is unknown.

V and J are TRBV7-2 and TRBJ2-4; the D is unclear. The clonotype originates from a human donor who received a COVID-19 vaccine. Source: CD4+ T cells from PBMCs cultured with SARS-CoV-2 spike peptides, taken before COVID-19 vaccination. In nucleotides, the CDR3 is TGTGCCAGCAGCCCACTTATAGCCAAAAACATTCAGTACTTC. Translated, it gives CASSPLIAKNIQYF.